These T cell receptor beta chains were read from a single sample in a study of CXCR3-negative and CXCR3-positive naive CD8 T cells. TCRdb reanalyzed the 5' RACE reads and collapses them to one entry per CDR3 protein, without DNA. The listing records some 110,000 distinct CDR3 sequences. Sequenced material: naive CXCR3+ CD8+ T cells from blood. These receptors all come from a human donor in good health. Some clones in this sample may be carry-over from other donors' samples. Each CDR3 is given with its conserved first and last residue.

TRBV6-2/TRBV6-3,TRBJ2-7,CARKPGHSSYEQYF
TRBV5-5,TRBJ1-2,CASSKGTGSLYGYTF
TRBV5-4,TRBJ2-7,CASSLGAGPKYEQYF
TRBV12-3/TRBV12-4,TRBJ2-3,CASSGDPADTQYF
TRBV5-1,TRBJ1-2,CASSLTDNYGYTF
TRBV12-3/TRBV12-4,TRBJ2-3,CAAGWPDTQYF
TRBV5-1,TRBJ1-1,CASSRGQMNTEAFF
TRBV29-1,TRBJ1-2,CSVDWGLDYGYTF
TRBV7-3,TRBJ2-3,CASSSAGVSGGRDTQYF
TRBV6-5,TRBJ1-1,CASSYYLATEAFF
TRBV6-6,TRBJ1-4,CASSHPGVRQLFF
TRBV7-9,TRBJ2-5,CASSRLGGGEETQYF
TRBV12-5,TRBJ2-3,CASGLGGALTDTQYF
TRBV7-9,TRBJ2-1,CASSFTASYNEQFF
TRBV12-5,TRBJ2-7,CASGLGGYEQYF
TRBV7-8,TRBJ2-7,CASISRENPYEQYF
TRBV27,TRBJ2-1,CASSSTYNEQFF
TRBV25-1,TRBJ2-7,CAISEYGTGGAAYEQYF
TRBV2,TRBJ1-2,CASSDTIEEGYTF
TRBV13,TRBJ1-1,CASSPGRRNTEAFF
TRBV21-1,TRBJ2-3,CASSKVGGFGDTQYF
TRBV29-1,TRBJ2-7,CSVVSSSYEQYF
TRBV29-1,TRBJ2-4,CSVAGVIGAKNIQYF
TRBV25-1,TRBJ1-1,CASSEPGDTEAFF
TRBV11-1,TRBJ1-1,CAISSTTVRDSLNTEAFF
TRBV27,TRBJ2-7,CASSSGPSYEQYF
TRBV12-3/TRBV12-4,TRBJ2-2,CASSFQVTGELFF
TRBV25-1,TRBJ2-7,CASSGGRGEQYF
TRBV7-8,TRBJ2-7,CASSPGALTENEQYF
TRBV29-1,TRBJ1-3,CSVRADGNTIYF
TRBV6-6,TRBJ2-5,CASSFPSSGGPSLQETQYF
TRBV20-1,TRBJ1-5,CSASLTDYSNQPQHF
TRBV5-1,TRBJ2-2,CASSLGQMNTGELFF
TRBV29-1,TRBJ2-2,CSVTGLAGDTGELFF
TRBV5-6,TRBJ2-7,CASSLFVKTYEQYF
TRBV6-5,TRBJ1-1,CASSYSGGGNTEAFF
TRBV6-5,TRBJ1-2,CASSYSGTDSYGYTF
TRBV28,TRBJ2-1,CASSGFTSAIYNEQFF